This T cell receptor (beta chain) emerged from a study of T cell repertoires in cytomegalovirus infection (dated by TCRdb to between 2017 and 2020). Regarding the study in general: Donor HLA type was relevant to the analysis, because carriage of CMV infection together with the matching HLA type was indicated by public TCR beta signatures.

V is pruned by 10 bases and J by 3 bases, leaving 10 bases of the junction without a gene match. From the cysteine up to the phenylalanine, the CDR3 has a length of 14 residues. Here the CDR3 DNA is all that survives: 42 bases in frame from base 1. CDR1 and CDR2 are drawn from the germline V gene: ENHRY, SYGVKD. This clonotype was recorded at least ten times. No antigen is known for it. No qualities accompany the bases; no much larger clone lies one base away. The research as a whole found: Cumulative frequency of public TCR beta family members discriminated carriers of CMV infection plus the relevant HLA type in this cohort and an independent approximately 370-donor cohort. The ex vivo response was dominated by HLA-C-restricted CMV-specific TCR beta clonotypes, and the single most frequent clonotype in two of eight donors was supplied by these HLA-C-restricted clonotypes.

TCRdb shows the sequencer as Illumina HiSeq 1500. TCRdb applied fastp at Q25 and MiXCR to the public reads, then kept only in-frame beta chains. Merged by CDR3 protein, the rows form single entries marked with the most common genes and DNA. This sample holds under 150,000 distinct CDR3 sequences; about 10% were observed only once. The ten most abundant clones make up over 9.5% of the sample. Material: PBMCs. This chain is built from TRBV10-3 and TRBJ1-2, with TRBD1 identical over 8 junction bases. This TCR was recovered from a human donor in good health (CMV status not recorded). Some clones in this sample may be carry-over from other donors' samples. The bases read TGTGCCACTGCCGAACAGGGGGATGACTATGGCTACACCTTC. It translates to CATAEQGDDYGYTF.